The sequence of this T cell receptor (beta chain) was determined in a study of blood T cell repertoires in COVID-19. For the study at large: Researchers got acute and convalescent COVID-19 samples from the United States, Italy and Spain. T cells, B-cell-depleted T cells, or PBMCs provided the cDNA or gDNA that served as material.

As processed by the authors: Quantification of nucleated cells was approximated via reference gene primer amplification. Only in-frame clones appear in the TCRdb table, and some are missing; sequencing was by immunoSEQ multiplex PCR. From that table come the V and J calls and clone size; the DNA was used to work out D and trimming. The sample carries approximately 480,000 clones, approximately 89% recorded once. CDR1 is LNHDA and CDR2 is SQIVND in the germline V gene (reference sequence). CDR3 length: 16 residues. The V gene lost 6 bases and the J gene lost 3 bases, with 18 bases spanning the gap. The sequence was obtained from a man between 18 and 29 years old with COVID-19, enrolled during active disease. The V call is TRBV19, the J call TRBJ1-5; possibly TRBD1 for D (5 bases). Input material: peripheral blood. This CDR3 is CASRSGRGLFNQPQHF. Here the CDR3 DNA reads TGTGCCAGTAGATCGGGGCGGGGACTGTTCAATCAGCCCCAGCATTTT.